This entry lists 9 T cell receptor beta chains sequenced from one sample in a study of OX40 agonist ivuxolimab in advanced cancers. Measured with immunoSEQ multiplex PCR; TCRdb has only the in-frame clones, and not every one. The sample includes approximately 15,000 clones, 80% of them seen just once. The material was CD4+ or CD8+ T cells sorted from blood, obtained in a trial of the OX40 agonist ivuxolimab. The receptors come from an adult with an advanced solid tumor such as melanoma, head and neck, liver or kidney cancer.

The chain uses TRBV7-9 and TRBJ2-6; D gene unclear. The CDR3 length is 12 residues. Germline V gives CDR1 SEHNR, CDR2 FQNEAQ (reference sequence). Trimming took 7 bases from V and 2 from J, leaving 3 bases between them. CDR3 nucleotide sequence: TGTGCCAGCACTCCTGGGGCCAACGTCCTGACTTTC. Its protein is CASTPGANVLTF.

The genes are TRBV7-9 and TRBJ2-1, with unresolved D. CDR1 and CDR2 (germline): SEHNR, FQNEAQ (reference sequence). The ends were cut back, 2 bases at V and 4 bases at J, with 6 bases in the middle. This CDR3 is built from 13 residues. CDR3 protein: CASSLKGYNEQFF. DNA for the CDR3: TGTGCCAGCAGCTTAAAGGGATACAATGAGCAGTTCTTC.

The chain couples TRBV5-1 to TRBJ1-2, with D possibly being TRBD1 (6 bases). The CDR3 runs 14 residues. The germline CDR1 and CDR2 sequences are SGHRS and YFSETQ. Trimming took 3 bases from V and 8 from J, leaving 17 bases between them. The CDR3 protein is CASSWWGALEGYTF. DNA of the CDR3: TGCGCCAGCAGCTGGTGGGGGGCGCTAGAGGGCTACACCTTC.

The chain employs TRBV6-6 and TRBJ2-7; 8 nucleotides agree with TRBD1. CDR1 is MNHNY and CDR2 is SVGAGI in the germline V gene (reference sequence). This CDR3 region has 14 residues. V shed 4 bases and J 2 bases; nucleotides not matched to a gene: 4. The CDR3 here is CASSSQGGPYEQYF. The CDR3 DNA is TGTGCCAGCAGTTCACAGGGGGGACCCTACGAGCAGTACTTC.

The J gene is TRBJ2-7, the V gene TRBV6-5; the D gene is possibly TRBD2 (6 bases). Looked up from germline, CDR1 is MNHEY and CDR2 is SVGAGI. V lost 5 bases and J 5 bases, leaving 16 bases between the germline ends. The CDR3 runs to 14 residues. This chain's CDR3 is CASSENRETHEQYF. The CDR3, as DNA: TGTGCCAGCAGTGAGAACCGGGAGACTCACGAGCAGTACTTC.

This sequence joins TRBV4-2 and TRBJ2-7; 9 bases agree with TRBD2. Germline CDR1 LGHNA, CDR2 YNFKEQ. V lost 1 base to trimming and J lost 4 bases; unmatched junction nucleotides: 5. CDR3 length: 15 amino acids. The CDR3 nucleotides are TGTGCCAGCAGCCAAGGCAATAGCGGGAGTTACGAGCAGTACTTC. Encoded protein: CASSQGNSGSYEQYF.

The V call is TRBV25-1, the J call TRBJ1-1; D remains ambiguous. This CDR3 contains 13 residues. Looked up from germline, CDR1 is MGHDK and CDR2 is SYGVNS. Trimming pared 3 bases from V and 4 bases from J, leaving 9 bases between. CDR3 loop: CASSDHGGTEAFF. In DNA form, the CDR3 reads TGTGCCAGCAGTGACCACGGTGGCACTGAAGCTTTCTTT.

The chain couples TRBV6-5 to TRBJ2-3, with a tentative D call TRBD2 (6 bases). CDR3 length equals 15 residues. V was shortened by 5 bases and J by 7 bases, with 19 bases between the two germline ends. Germline CDR1 and CDR2: MNHEY and SVGAGI. DNA for the CDR3: TGTGCCAGCAGTCCGGGACTTTCCCACAAGAATACGCAGTATTTT. It encodes CASSPGLSHKNTQYF.

V and J are TRBV10-1 and TRBJ2-7; D is undetermined. From germline, CDR1 is WNHNN and CDR2 SYGVQD (reference sequence). With 8 bases removed from V and 0 bases from J, the gap between germline ends came to 5 bases. CDR3 length: 11 amino acids. The CDR3 sequence is CASSSSYEQYF. The DNA for the CDR3 is TGCGCCAGCTCCAGCTCCTACGAGCAGTACTTC.